This paragraph covers one T cell receptor beta chain sequence. Antigen specificity is unknown. This record belongs to a study of shared clonotypes between healthy human individuals. The germline V gene encodes CDR1 MNHEY and CDR2 SMNVEV (reference sequence). CDR3 size: 15 residues. V was cut by 5 bases and J by 5 bases, with 18 bases left in between. Overall study results and limits: Larger richness was generally estimated for naive than memory subsets.

CD8 memory fractions consisted of CD45RO+ and CCR7-negative CD45RA+ TemRA cells together. Original handling: For the immunoSEQ data, sequences were junction-only without quality scores, so filtering differed. TCRdb keeps only in-frame clones here, not all; method: immunoSEQ multiplex PCR. V and J calls and clone size are given by that table; D and trimming were obtained from the DNA. The sample holds around 95,000 clones, under 70% seen once. This TCR derives from a man aged 30-40 years in good health. The chain links TRBV27 to TRBJ1-2; D uncertain. Material: memory CD8+ T cells sorted from blood. The subset here: CD45RO+ cells pooled with CCR7-negative TemRA cells. The CDR3 DNA reads TGTGCCAGCAGTCCCCTAGGACGGAGCCCATATGGCTACACCTTC. It yields the protein CASSPLGRSPYGYTF.